A single sample gave rise to the 15 T cell receptor beta chains below, sequenced in a study of neurological immune-mediated disorders. TCRdb recomputed calls from the 5' RACE reads with MiXCR, one row per CDR3 protein. The top ten clones hold roughly 5% of a sample with 55,000 to 85,000 distinct CDR3 sequences, around 3% of them seen once. The sequenced sample consisted of PBMCs. These receptors were obtained from a woman aged 45-65 years with multiple sclerosis.

This clonotype came up many times. The chain employs TRBV7-9 and TRBJ2-1, with 8 bases aligning to TRBD2. Looked up from germline, CDR1 is SEHNR and CDR2 is FQNEAQ (reference sequence). V lost 1 base to trimming and J lost 5 bases; unmatched junction nucleotides: 7. The CDR3 length is 16 residues. Written as DNA, the CDR3 is TGTGCCAGCAGCTTAGTAATAGGACTAGCAAACAATGAGCAGTTCTTC. Its protein product is CASSLVIGLANNEQFF.

This clonotype was seen repeatedly, ten times or more. The CDR3 spells CASSLGSEAFF. The CDR3 coding sequence is TGCGCCAGCAGCTTAGGCTCCGAAGCTTTCTTT. This sequence joins TRBV5-1 and TRBJ1-1; no reliable D call. The germline CDR1 and CDR2 sequences are SGHRS and YFSETQ. This CDR3 is built from 11 residues. Trimming pared 2 bases from V and 8 bases from J, leaving 7 bases between.

This clonotype was detected many times. The chain joins TRBV7-2 to TRBJ2-1; 8 bases match TRBD2. CDR3 length equals 15 residues. V lost 2 bases, J lost 3 bases, and 3 bases stayed unmatched. The germline gives CDR1 SGHTA, CDR2 FQGNSA. The CDR3 DNA reads as TGTGCCAGCAGCTTAAGGCGGGGGGTCTACAATGAGCAGTTCTTC. Its translation: CASSLRRGVYNEQFF.

J is TRBJ1-4 and V is TRBV10-2; D is undetermined. Looked up from germline, CDR1 is WSHSY and CDR2 is SAAADI. V was trimmed by 8 bases and J by 8 bases, leaving 9 bases between them. CDR3 length: 11 residues. CDR3 protein: CASRMGEKLFF. The CDR3 DNA reads TGCGCCAGCCGGATGGGAGAAAAACTGTTTTTT.

This clonotype appeared many times. The genes are TRBV14 and TRBJ2-3; no reliable D call. Looked up from germline, CDR1 is SGHDN and CDR2 is FVKESK. This CDR3 is built from 13 residues. The V end lost 2 bases, the J end lost 8 bases, and 11 bases lay between the germline ends. CDR3 nucleotides: TGTGCCAGCAGCCAACTTTCCAGCCGTACGCAGTATTTT. Residues: CASSQLSSRTQYF.

This clonotype was counted ten times or more. V and J are TRBV20-1 and TRBJ2-6, with D possibly matching TRBD2 (7 bases). The V gene lost 3 bases and the J gene lost 4 bases, with 10 bases spanning the gap. Germline lookup yields CDR1 DFQATT and CDR2 SNEGSKA (reference sequence). This CDR3 spans 14 amino acids. CDR3: CSARGGAGANVLTF. The CDR3 region has the DNA TGCAGTGCTAGGGGGGGGGCCGGGGCCAACGTCCTGACTTTC.

This clonotype was seen repeatedly, ten times or more. This chain connects TRBV7-8 to TRBJ1-2, with a possible D match to TRBD1 (5 bases). CDR1 is SGHVS and CDR2 is FQNEAQ in the germline V gene. The V end was cut by 5 bases, the J end by 0 bases, with 13 bases between. CDR3 length: 15 residues. The CDR3 region is CASSRRDGANYGYTF. DNA of the CDR3: TGTGCCAGCAGCCGACGGGACGGAGCTAACTATGGCTACACCTTC.

This clonotype was seen ten or more times. The rearrangement uses TRBV29-1 and TRBJ2-3; D is perhaps TRBD1 or TRBD2 (6 bases each). Per the germline V gene, CDR1 is SQVTM and CDR2 is ANQGSEA. CDR3 size: 16 residues. Trimming stripped 3 bases from V and 3 bases from J, with 19 bases between. CDR3 bases: TGCAGCGTTGAGGCGGGGACCTACAGGGTGACAGATACGCAGTATTTT. Its protein product is CSVEAGTYRVTDTQYF.

This clonotype was detected many times. The rearrangement uses TRBV5-1 and TRBJ2-2; a possible D gene is TRBD2 (6 bases). CDR1 SGHRS and CDR2 YFSETQ come from the germline V gene. Trimming stripped 0 bases from V and 6 bases from J, with 9 bases between. This CDR3 is 14 amino acids long. The CDR3 DNA follows: TGCGCCAGCAGCTTGGACGGGGGTCCCGGGGAGCTGTTTTTT. Encoded protein: CASSLDGGPGELFF.

In its sample, this clonotype was seen many times. The rearrangement joins TRBV12-3 or TRBV12-4 to TRBJ2-5; D may correspond to TRBD1 or TRBD2 (5 bases each). The V end was cut by 3 bases, the J end by 5 bases, with 10 bases between. CDR3 length equals 13 residues. The DNA of the CDR3 is TGTGCCAGCAGTTTTGACGGGACGGAGACCCAGTACTTC. Its translation: CASSFDGTETQYF.

This clonotype showed up many times. V usage is TRBV29-1 and J usage is TRBJ1-1; D remains ambiguous. CDR3 length equals 14 residues. Trimming shortened V by 0 bases and J by 4 bases, and 12 bases separated the two germline ends. Germline V gives CDR1 SQVTM, CDR2 ANQGSEA. CDR3 bases: TGCAGCGTTGAAGAAGGAGGGTCCGGCACTGAAGCTTTCTTT. Protein product: CSVEEGGSGTEAFF. Filled out from reference TRBV29-1 and TRBJ1-1, the complete variable domain reads SAVISQKPSRDICQRGTSLTIQCQVDSQVTMMFWYRQQPGQSLTLIATANQGSEATYESGFVIDKFPISRPNLTFSTLTVSNMSPEDSSIYLCSVEEGGSGTEAFFGQGTRLTVV.

This clonotype was observed many times. The rearrangement links TRBV7-2 to TRBJ2-2; TRBD1 might be the D (6 bases). Trimming left V 5 bases short and J 1 base short, with 17 bases between. Per the germline V gene, CDR1 is SGHTA and CDR2 is FQGNSA. The CDR3 has 17 residues. The DNA of the CDR3 is TGTGCCAGCAGCGCCCTTGGGGGCTGGGGGAACACCGGGGAGCTGTTTTTT. This encodes CASSALGGWGNTGELFF.

The chain recombines TRBV7-6 with TRBJ2-7; D may be TRBD1 (6 bases). Trimming shortened V by 2 bases and J by 6 bases, and 11 bases separated the two germline ends. Germline loops: CDR1 SGHVS, CDR2 FNYEAQ. There are 13 residues in the CDR3. The CDR3 loop reads CASSLLGAGEQYV. CDR3 coding DNA: TGTGCCAGCAGCTTACTGGGGGCAGGCGAGCAGTACGTC.

The table lists this clonotype with many counts. The chain employs TRBV5-5 and TRBJ2-2; no clear D gene. This CDR3 has 15 residues. From germline, CDR1 is SGHKS and CDR2 YYEKEE (reference sequence). V was pared by 4 bases and J by 1 base, with 11 bases between. The CDR3 loop reads CASSLHGLNTGELFF. Written as DNA, the CDR3 is TGTGCCAGCAGCCTCCATGGGCTGAACACCGGGGAGCTGTTTTTT.

This clonotype appeared many times. The rearrangement uses TRBV5-1 and TRBJ2-3; D remains ambiguous. CDR1 and CDR2 from the germline V gene are SGHRS and YFSETQ. With 1 base removed from V and 8 bases from J, the gap between germline ends came to 14 bases. The CDR3 loop spans 14 amino acids. The DNA for the CDR3 is TGCGCCAGCAGCTTGACCTCCATCCTGGGTACGCAGTATTTT. It encodes CASSLTSILGTQYF. The variable domain in full, with the rest retrieved from reference TRBV5-1 and TRBJ2-3, is KAGVTQTPRYLIKTRGQQVTLSCSPISGHRSVSWYQQTPGQGLQFLFEYFSETQRNKGNFPGRFSGRQFSNSRSEMNVSTLELGDSALYLCASSLTSILGTQYFGPGTRLTVL.